The TCR beta chain described here comes from a study of glioma-infiltrating T cells after dendritic cell vaccination. About the study: Glioblastoma patients came from Phase I and II dendritic cell vaccination trials.

This clone has just a few counts. The PCR used 60 V beta and 13 J beta primers. TCRdb keeps only in-frame clones here, not all; method: immunoSEQ multiplex PCR. Of under 100,000 clones detected, 79% appear once; the ten largest clones hold less than 7%. CDR3 length: 17 residues. Germline-derived CDR1 and CDR2 are ENHRY and SYGVKD. V was pared by 1 base and J by 6 bases, with 19 bases between. Fresh-frozen tumor tissue and more than two years of survival data were available for all. The source material was blood, sampled before dendritic cell vaccination. This sequence joins TRBV10-3 and TRBJ2-1, with D unresolved. This clonotype originated in a human donor with glioblastoma. CDR3 sequence: CAISELLPGPFLNEQFF. The CDR3 coding sequence is TGTGCCATCAGTGAGTTATTACCGGGTCCTTTCCTCAATGAGCAGTTCTTC.